The 8 T cell receptor beta chains reported below all come from one sample, sequenced in a study of cytomegalovirus exposure and HLA in healthy donors. Produced via immunoSEQ multiplex PCR; TCRdb's table is partial and in-frame only. The sample lists just under 75,000 clones, about 93% occurring once. Sample: PBMCs. All receptors come from a young woman in good health and CMV-seropositive.

This chain joins TRBV4-2 and TRBJ1-6; the D gene is possibly TRBD1 (5 bases). Trimming removed 0 bases at V and 8 bases at J, with 14 bases between. The length of the CDR3 is 16 residues. CDR1 is LGHNA, CDR2 YNFKEQ, per germline. The CDR3 loop reads CASSQDLAGLDSPLHF. For the CDR3, the DNA is TGTGCCAGCAGCCAAGATTTAGCAGGGCTTGATTCACCCCTCCACTTT.

The chain links TRBV4-3 to TRBJ2-1, with TRBD2 matching over 10 bases. The CDR3 consists of 16 residues. The ends lost 0 bases at V and 10 bases at J; junction bases unmatched: 9. CDR1 is LGHNA and CDR2 is YSLEER in the germline V gene. Here the CDR3 reads CASSQDWASGSFEQFF. The CDR3, as DNA: TGCGCCAGCAGCCAAGATTGGGCTAGCGGGAGTTTCGAGCAGTTCTTC.

The rearrangement uses TRBV6-1 and TRBJ2-7; 7 positions agree with TRBD1. The CDR3 sequence is 15 residues long. Germline assignment: CDR1 MNHNS and CDR2 SASEGT. With V trimmed by 2 bases and J by 6 bases, 10 bases remained unmatched. CDR3 protein: CASSEMGQWVREQYF. The CDR3 DNA reads TGTGCCAGCAGTGAAATGGGACAGTGGGTTCGCGAGCAGTACTTC.

V is TRBV21-1 and J is TRBJ2-7; TRBD1, as called in the table, went unchecked against the DNA. TRBV21-1 is shown as a pseudogene. The CDR3 is 13 residues long. CDR3 DNA sequence: TGTGCCAGGATTATTACAGGGTACTACGAGCAGTACTTC. Amino acids: CARIITGYYEQYF.

The chain recombines TRBV5-1 with TRBJ2-2, with no clear D. The germline gives CDR1 SGHRS, CDR2 YFSETQ. V lost 0 bases and J 7 bases, leaving 16 bases between the germline ends. This CDR3 region has 16 residues. In DNA form, the CDR3 reads TGCGCCAGCAGCTTGGCCAATTTCGTGGGCATCGGGGAGCTGTTTTTT. The encoded protein is CASSLANFVGIGELFF.

The genes are TRBV10-1 and TRBJ1-5, with D possibly matching TRBD1 (6 bases). The CDR3 has 17 residues. Per germline, CDR1 WNHNN and CDR2 SYGVQD (reference sequence). Trimming cost V 6 bases and J 11 bases, with 29 bases left between them. The CDR3, as DNA: TGCGCCAGCAGGAAAACAAGAGGACAGTCGCCCTTCGTGGCCCAGCATTTT. Translating gives CASRKTRGQSPFVAQHF.

The chain has TRBV7-2 and TRBJ2-7, with 11 bases aligning to TRBD1. The germline V gene encodes CDR1 SGHTA and CDR2 FQGNSA. The junction had 1 base not matched to a gene; V was cut back by 1 base and J by 2 bases. The CDR3 extends over 15 amino acids. The CDR3 region is CASSLVGQGAYEQYF. In DNA, the CDR3 is TGTGCCAGCAGCTTAGTGGGACAGGGGGCCTACGAGCAGTACTTC.

This rearrangement joins TRBV5-1 to TRBJ1-3; D unresolved. Germline CDR1 and CDR2: SGHRS and YFSETQ. The CDR3 has 13 residues. V was cut by 4 bases and J by 4 bases, with 9 bases left in between. CDR3: CASSARVGNTIYF. Written as DNA, the CDR3 is TGCGCCAGCAGCGCCCGGGTAGGAAACACCATATATTTT.